What follows are 27 T cell receptor beta chains derived from one specimen sequenced in a study of blood T cell repertoires in COVID-19. Libraries were prepared by immunoSEQ multiplex PCR; TCRdb keeps only in-frame clonotypes and omits some of them. The data show roughly 92,000 clones, 86% seen once. The sequenced sample consisted of peripheral blood. The receptors were gathered from a man aged 45-65 years with acute or convalescent COVID-19.

This clone was seen once. The chain joins TRBV7-9 to TRBJ2-7, with 9 bases matching TRBD2. The CDR3 has 15 residues. V dropped 6 bases and J dropped 3; count of bases not matched to a gene: 9. Germline V gives CDR1 SEHNR, CDR2 FQNEAQ (reference sequence). Here the CDR3 reads CASSHLTSGDYEQYF. The CDR3 bases are TGTGCCAGCAGTCATTTGACTAGCGGAGACTACGAGCAGTACTTC.

A few counts support this clone. The genes are TRBV11-3 and TRBJ2-2, with D uncertain. The V end lost 4 bases, the J end lost 4 bases, and 13 bases lay between the germline ends. Germline-derived CDR1 and CDR2 are SGHNT and YENEEA. CDR3 length: 15 residues. The CDR3 bases are TGTGCCAGCAGCTACGGGTCATCCGGCACCGGGGAGCTGTTTTTT. The encoded protein is CASSYGSSGTGELFF.

This chain uses TRBV2 with TRBJ2-7; 9 positions match TRBD1. Germline values: CDR1 SNHLY, CDR2 FYNNEI. Trimming took 8 bases from V and 1 from J; bases not matched to a gene: 6. This CDR3 region has 14 residues. The CDR3 nucleotides read TGTGCCAGCCCGGGACAGGGAGGGTCCTACGAGCAGTACTTC. Its protein is CASPGQGGSYEQYF.

This chain's CDR3 is CASSAPPAFGAGIGHGYTF. DNA for the CDR3: TGTGCCAGTAGTGCGCCCCCCGCTTTTGGCGCGGGGATAGGGCATGGCTACACCTTC. V gene TRBV19 combines with J gene TRBJ1-2; D gene ambiguous. The CDR3 is 19 residues long. The ends were cut back, 5 bases at V and 6 bases at J, with 31 bases in the middle. In germline, CDR1 is LNHDA, CDR2 SQIVND (reference sequence).

The rearrangement links TRBV3-1 (or the pseudogene TRBV3-2) to TRBJ1-2; D may be TRBD1 (5 bases). From germline, CDR1 is LGHDT and CDR2 YNNKEL (reference sequence). The V and J ends lost 4 bases and 6 bases respectively, with 15 bases between them. CDR3 length: 14 residues. This chain's CDR3 is CASSLRGIYDGYTF. The CDR3 DNA sequence: TGTGCCAGCAGCCTAAGGGGAATTTACGATGGCTACACCTTC.

This chain connects TRBV14 to TRBJ2-2; 7 bases map to TRBD2. CDR3 size: 19 residues. Germline V gene sequence: CDR1 SGHDN, CDR2 FVKESK. Unmatched junction bases numbered 20, after V lost 2 bases and J lost 8 bases. Here the CDR3 DNA reads TGTGCCAGCAGCCAAAAATCAGAAAAGGGACTACCAAGCTGGGGGGAGCTGTTTTTT. It is translated as CASSQKSEKGLPSWGELFF.

This clone was found a few times. The V and J genes are TRBV27 and TRBJ1-2, with a weak D call TRBD1 (5 bases). Germline-derived CDR1 and CDR2 are MNHEY and SMNVEV (reference sequence). The CDR3 consists of 14 residues. Between the trimmed V and J ends, which lost 1 base and 3 bases, there was a span of 9 bases. The CDR3 reads CASSLYLGDYGYTF. CDR3 sequence (DNA): TGTGCCAGCAGTTTATACTTAGGGGACTATGGCTACACCTTC.

The V call is TRBV24-1, the J call TRBJ2-2; 10 positions match TRBD1. Losses at the gene ends were 3 bases for V and 0 bases for J; bases not matched to a gene: 3. CDR1 and CDR2 from the germline V gene are KGHDR and SFDVKD. There are 17 residues in the CDR3. The CDR3 bases are TGTGCCACCAGTGATCCGGGACAGGGGACGAACACCGGGGAGCTGTTTTTT. Amino acid sequence: CATSDPGQGTNTGELFF.

The chain is built from TRBV18 and TRBJ2-7; D is perhaps TRBD1 (5 bases). Deletions cut 3 bases from V and 6 bases from J, with 18 bases between. The CDR3 extends over 15 amino acids. In germline, CDR1 is KGHSH, CDR2 LQKENI. CDR3 bases: TGTGCCAGCTCACCCCAGGGAATCTGGGTGGGCGAGCAGTACTTC. Its protein product is CASSPQGIWVGEQYF.

This chain joins TRBV7-6 and TRBJ2-7; D is possibly TRBD2 (6 bases). Trimming left V 4 bases short and J 2 bases short, with 12 bases between. Germline assignment: CDR1 SGHVS and CDR2 FNYEAQ. The CDR3 runs to 14 residues. The chain's CDR3 is CASSSAGRAYEQYF. The CDR3 region has the DNA TGTGCCAGCAGCTCAGCGGGCAGGGCCTACGAGCAGTACTTC.

In the case of this clone: This CDR3 is also generated by other DNA sequences in the sample. The J gene is TRBJ1-4, the V gene TRBV3-1 (or the pseudogene TRBV3-2), with TRBD1 identical over 12 bases. The CDR3 is 16 amino acids. The V gene's germline CDR1 is LGHDT and CDR2 YNNKEL (reference sequence). V lost 4 bases, J lost 10 bases, and 10 bases stayed unmatched. The CDR3 region has the DNA TGTGCCAGCAGCCTATCATCCGGGACAGGGGGCGGAAAACTGTTTTTT. As protein: CASSLSSGTGGGKLFF.

The chain joins TRBV7-9 to TRBJ1-1, with TRBD1 as a possible D gene (5 bases). V was clipped by 0 bases and J by 4 bases, with 12 bases between them. Germline V CDR1 and CDR2: SEHNR, FQNEAQ (reference sequence). The CDR3 has 15 amino acids. CDR3 amino acids: CASSLASRTTTEAFF. CDR3 nucleotides: TGTGCCAGCAGCTTAGCCTCCCGGACAACCACTGAAGCTTTCTTT.

This clone was found once. The V and J genes are TRBV10-2 and TRBJ1-5; D not certain. The CDR3 covers 14 residues. Trimming pared 3 bases from V and 5 bases from J, leaving 11 bases between. Germline CDR1 reads WSHSY; CDR2 reads SAAADI. The CDR3 region has the DNA TGCGCCAGCAGTGAATCCCAGGCTTATCAGCCCCAGCATTTT. Protein product: CASSESQAYQPQHF.

The chain couples TRBV5-4 to TRBJ2-2; 7 bases agree with TRBD2. Germline CDR1 SGHNT, CDR2 YYREEE (reference sequence). The CDR3 sequence is 16 residues long. With 0 bases clipped from V and 5 bases from J, the junction kept 7 bases outside the gene matches. The CDR3 DNA reads TGTGCCAGCAGCTTGGAGTTCGCTAGCGGTACCGGGGAGCTGTTTTTT. Translation gives CASSLEFASGTGELFF.

The rearrangement uses TRBV11-3 and TRBJ2-1; weak D call: TRBD2 (5 bases). Trimming took off 1 base at V and 5 bases at J, with 9 bases between the two ends. Germline lookup yields CDR1 SGHNT and CDR2 YENEEA. The CDR3 loop spans 14 amino acids. CDR3 bases: TGTGCCAGCAGCTTAGCGGGGTTCAACAATGAGCAGTTCTTC. As protein: CASSLAGFNNEQFF. Full variable domain (outside the CDR3, taken from reference TRBV11-3 and TRBJ2-1): EAGVVQSPRYKIIEKKQPVAFWCNPISGHNTLYWYLQNLGQGPELLIRYENEEAVDDSQLPKDRFSAERLKGVDSTLKIQPAELGDSAVYLCASSLAGFNNEQFFGPGTRLTVL.

This clone was seen more than once but under ten times. The chain uses TRBV30 and TRBJ2-7, with 7 bases matching TRBD1. Looked up from germline, CDR1 is GTSNPN and CDR2 is SVGIG (reference sequence). CDR3 length equals 14 residues. After removal of 7 bases from V and 2 bases from J, the junction contained 11 bases not matched to a gene. The chain's CDR3 is CASDGTVLTYEQYF. The CDR3 DNA sequence: TGTGCCTCCGATGGGACAGTATTAACCTACGAGCAGTACTTC.

V gene TRBV7-6 combines with J gene TRBJ2-1; TRBD2 agrees at 8 bases. CDR1 is SGHVS and CDR2 is FNYEAQ in the germline V gene. The trim removed 5 bases at V and 6 bases at J, leaving 9 bases unmatched. The CDR3 has 15 amino acids. CDR3 DNA sequence: TGTGCCAGCAGCCGCACTAGCGGAGCTTTCAATGAGCAGTTCTTC. Its translation: CASSRTSGAFNEQFF.

V and J are TRBV6-1 and TRBJ2-5, with a possible D match to TRBD2 (5 bases). CDR1 and CDR2 (germline): MNHNS, SASEGT. This CDR3 contains 14 residues. V lost 3 bases and J lost 4, with 12 bases in between. CDR3 protein: CASSDPGSRETQYF. The CDR3 DNA sequence: TGTGCCAGCAGTGACCCGGGGAGTAGAGAGACCCAGTACTTC.

Concerning this clone: Other DNA sequences from this sample encode an identical CDR3 as well. The J gene is TRBJ1-1, the V gene TRBV12-3 or TRBV12-4; 9 bases line up with TRBD1. This CDR3 comprises 13 residues. Trimming removed 5 bases from V and 4 bases from J; junction bases left unmatched: 2. The CDR3 region is CASSLGQGTEAFF. The CDR3 nucleotides read TGTGCCAGCAGTCTGGGACAGGGCACTGAAGCTTTCTTT.

The chain uses TRBV5-5 and TRBJ1-6; D gene unclear. Germline CDR1 SGHKS, CDR2 YYEKEE (reference sequence). There are 13 residues in the CDR3. Trimming left V 5 bases short and J 9 bases short, with 12 bases between. CDR3: CASSMTLGSPLHF. CDR3 DNA: TGTGCCAGCAGTATGACTTTGGGTTCACCCCTCCACTTT.

V usage is TRBV9 and J usage is TRBJ2-1, with a tentative D call TRBD1 (6 bases). The CDR3 sequence is 11 residues long. Germline assignment: CDR1 SGDLS and CDR2 YYNGEE. V lost 7 bases, J lost 7 bases, and 9 bases lay in between. DNA for the CDR3: TGTGCCAGCGGGCAGGGGAATGAGCAGTTCTTC. Its translation: CASGQGNEQFF.

V and J are TRBV5-8 and TRBJ1-4; D is uncertain. With 0 bases removed from V and 6 bases from J, the gap between germline ends came to 3 bases. CDR1 SGHTS and CDR2 YDEGEE come from the germline V gene. The CDR3 covers 12 residues. The CDR3 sequence is CASSLGDEKLFF. Here the CDR3 DNA reads TGTGCCAGCAGCTTGGGCGATGAAAAACTGTTTTTT.

CDR3 in DNA: TGTGCCAGTAGTATAGGTGGTGCCGGCAGGGGGAGCCTCTCCTACAATGAGCAGTTCTTC. Amino acid sequence: CASSIGGAGRGSLSYNEQFF. The rearrangement joins TRBV19 to TRBJ2-1; TRBD1 aligns across 7 bases. Germline CDR1 and CDR2: LNHDA and SQIVND (reference sequence). V was clipped by 1 base and J by 0 bases; unmatched bases: 15. The CDR3 extends over 20 amino acids.

The V gene is TRBV19, the J gene TRBJ1-1, with 7 bases lining up with TRBD1. The CDR3 is made up of 14 amino acids. V shed 2 bases, J shed 3 bases, and the junction held 3 bases outside the gene matches. Germline V CDR1 and CDR2: LNHDA, SQIVND (reference sequence). This CDR3 is CASSIKGQYTEAFF. Here the CDR3 DNA reads TGTGCCAGTAGTATAAAGGGACAGTACACTGAAGCTTTCTTT. Full variable domain (rest looked up from reference TRBV19 and TRBJ1-1): DGGITQSPKYLFRKEGQNVTLSCEQNLNHDAMYWYRQDPGQGLRLIYYSQIVNDFQKGDIAEGYSVSREKKESFPLTVTSAQKNPTAFYLCASSIKGQYTEAFFGQGTRLTVV.

The rearrangement joins TRBV5-1 to TRBJ2-2; 12 nucleotides align to TRBD2. This CDR3 has 15 residues. In germline, CDR1 is SGHRS, CDR2 YFSETQ. Germline trimming cut 4 bases from V and 3 bases from J; bases unmatched to any gene: 1. The CDR3 DNA is TGCGCCAGCAGCCGGACTAGCGGGGACACCGGGGAGCTGTTTTTT. Amino acid sequence: CASSRTSGDTGELFF.

CDR3: CASSPRRGLAGENEQYF. The CDR3 region has the DNA TGTGCCAGCAGTCCGCGCCGAGGACTAGCGGGAGAGAACGAGCAGTACTTC. The rearrangement joins TRBV6-6 to TRBJ2-7, with 13 bases fitting TRBD2. J gave up 5 bases and V 5 bases, and 12 bases lay outside the gene matches. The CDR3 extends over 17 amino acids. The germline gives CDR1 MNHNY, CDR2 SVGAGI (reference sequence).

The sample holds a few counts of this clone. V usage is TRBV19 and J usage is TRBJ1-2; 7 positions match TRBD1. Losses at the gene ends were 10 bases for V and 4 bases for J; bases not matched to a gene: 6. CDR1 is LNHDA, CDR2 SQIVND, per germline (reference sequence). This CDR3 has 12 amino acids. The CDR3 sequence is CAISDRFYGYTF. CDR3 nucleotides: TGTGCCATTTCGGACAGGTTCTATGGCTACACCTTC.